This entry lists 2 T cell receptor beta chains sequenced from one sample in a study of T cell responses to AZD1222 COVID-19 vaccine. Sequencing used immunoSEQ multiplex PCR; TCRdb keeps in-frame clones, though not all of them. Of 100,000 to 150,000 clones in the sample, 75% to 90% were seen once. Here the sequenced sample was peripheral blood, taken 28 days after the second AZD1222 dose. These receptors were collected from an adult who received the AZD1222 COVID-19 vaccine.

The chain has TRBV18 and TRBJ2-7; 7 bases map to TRBD2. CDR3 length equals 15 residues. The J segment lost 4 bases and the V segment lost 2 bases, leaving 8 bases of the junction unmatched. CDR1 KGHSH and CDR2 LQKENI come from the germline V gene. CDR3 sequence reads: CASSPGPGGQYEQYF. The CDR3, as DNA: TGTGCCAGCTCACCAGGGCCGGGAGGCCAATACGAGCAGTACTTC. Together with reference TRBV18 and TRBJ2-7, the CDR3 gives the full variable domain: NAGVMQNPRHLVRRRGQEARLRCSPMKGHSHVYWYRQLPEEGLKFMVYLQKENIIDESGMPKERFSAEFPKEGPSILRIQQVVRGDSAAYFCASSPGPGGQYEQYFGPGTRLTVT.

This clone occurred a few times. The V and J genes are TRBV5-6 and TRBJ2-1; possibly TRBD1 for D (6 bases). The CDR3 has 14 amino acids. Germline V gene sequence: CDR1 SGHDT, CDR2 YYEEEE. Trimming took 1 base from V and 6 from J, leaving 11 bases between them. The CDR3 nucleotides read TGTGCCAGCAGCTTGTGGACAGCGCCCAATGAGCAGTTCTTC. Translated: CASSLWTAPNEQFF. The whole variable domain, filled in from reference TRBV5-6 and TRBJ2-1, reads DAGVTQSPTHLIKTRGQQVTLRCSPKSGHDTVSWYQQALGQGPQFIFQYYEEEERQRGNFPDRFSGHQFPNYSSELNVNALLLGDSALYLCASSLWTAPNEQFFGPGTRLTVL.